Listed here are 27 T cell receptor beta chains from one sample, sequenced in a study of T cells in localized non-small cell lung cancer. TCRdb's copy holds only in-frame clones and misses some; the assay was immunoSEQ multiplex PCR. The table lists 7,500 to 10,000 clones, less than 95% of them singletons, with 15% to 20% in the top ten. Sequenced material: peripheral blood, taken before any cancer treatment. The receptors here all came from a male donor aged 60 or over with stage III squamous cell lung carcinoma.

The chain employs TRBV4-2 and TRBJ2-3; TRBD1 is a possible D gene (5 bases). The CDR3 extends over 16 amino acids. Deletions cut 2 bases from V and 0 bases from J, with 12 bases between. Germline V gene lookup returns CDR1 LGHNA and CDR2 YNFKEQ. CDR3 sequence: CASSQTIQGSTDTQYF. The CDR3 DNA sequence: TGTGCCAGCAGCCAAACAATCCAGGGAAGCACAGATACGCAGTATTTT.

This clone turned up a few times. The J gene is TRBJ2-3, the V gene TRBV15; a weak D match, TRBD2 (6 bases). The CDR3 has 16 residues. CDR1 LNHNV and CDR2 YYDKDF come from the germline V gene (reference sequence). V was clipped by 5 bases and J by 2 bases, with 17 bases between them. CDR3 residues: CATSPQLAAHTDTQYF. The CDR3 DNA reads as TGTGCCACCAGCCCGCAACTAGCCGCGCACACAGATACGCAGTATTTT.

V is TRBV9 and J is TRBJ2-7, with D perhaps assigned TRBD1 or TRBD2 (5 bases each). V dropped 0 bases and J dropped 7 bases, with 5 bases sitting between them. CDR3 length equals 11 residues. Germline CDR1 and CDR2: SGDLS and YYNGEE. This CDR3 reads CASSVGGEQYF. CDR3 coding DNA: TGTGCCAGCAGCGTAGGGGGGGAGCAGTACTTC.

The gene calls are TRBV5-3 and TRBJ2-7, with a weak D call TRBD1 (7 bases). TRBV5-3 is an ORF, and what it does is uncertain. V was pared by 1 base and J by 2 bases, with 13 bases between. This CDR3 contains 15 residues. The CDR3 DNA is TGTGCCAGAAGCTTGTGGACAGGACTAACCTACGAGCAGTACTTC. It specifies CARSLWTGLTYEQYF.

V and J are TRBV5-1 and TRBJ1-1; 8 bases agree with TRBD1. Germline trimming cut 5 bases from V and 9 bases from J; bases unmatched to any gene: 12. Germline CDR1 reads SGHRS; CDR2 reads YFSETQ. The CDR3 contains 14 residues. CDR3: CASSEPQGATQAFF. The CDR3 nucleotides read TGCGCCAGCAGTGAACCCCAGGGGGCAACCCAAGCTTTCTTT. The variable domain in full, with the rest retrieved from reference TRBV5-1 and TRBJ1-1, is KAGVTQTPRYLIKTRGQQVTLSCSPISGHRSVSWYQQTPGQGLQFLFEYFSETQRNKGNFPGRFSGRQFSNSRSEMNVSTLELGDSALYLCASSEPQGATQAFFGQGTRLTVV.

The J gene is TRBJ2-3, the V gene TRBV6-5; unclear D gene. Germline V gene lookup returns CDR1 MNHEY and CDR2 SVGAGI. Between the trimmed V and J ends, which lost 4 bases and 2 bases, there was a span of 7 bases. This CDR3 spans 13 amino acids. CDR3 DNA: TGTGCCAGCAGTTTGGGAACCACAGATACGCAGTATTTT. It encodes CASSLGTTDTQYF.

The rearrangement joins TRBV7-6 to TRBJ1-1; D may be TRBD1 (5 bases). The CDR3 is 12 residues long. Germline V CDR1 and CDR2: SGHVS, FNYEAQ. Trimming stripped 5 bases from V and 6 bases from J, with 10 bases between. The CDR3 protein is CASSLEGAEAFF. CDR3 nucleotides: TGTGCCAGCAGCCTAGAAGGGGCTGAAGCTTTCTTT. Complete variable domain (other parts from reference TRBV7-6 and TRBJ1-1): GAGVSQSPRYKVTKRGQDVALRCDPISGHVSLYWYRQALGQGPEFLTYFNYEAQQDKSGLPNDRFSAERPEGSISTLTIQRTEQRDSAMYRCASSLEGAEAFFGQGTRLTVV.

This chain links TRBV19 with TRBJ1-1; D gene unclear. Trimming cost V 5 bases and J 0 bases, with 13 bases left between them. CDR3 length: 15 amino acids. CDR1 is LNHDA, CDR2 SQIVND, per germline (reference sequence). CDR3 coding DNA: TGTGCCAGTAGTTTCGAGACAACGATGAACACTGAAGCTTTCTTT. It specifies CASSFETTMNTEAFF.

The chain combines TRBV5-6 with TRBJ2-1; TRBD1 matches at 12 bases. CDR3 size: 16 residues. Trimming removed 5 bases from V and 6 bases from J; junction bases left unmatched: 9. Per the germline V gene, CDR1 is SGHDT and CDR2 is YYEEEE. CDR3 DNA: TGTGCCAGCAGTTTTGGGACAGGGGGCGAAGGCAATGAGCAGTTCTTC. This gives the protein CASSFGTGGEGNEQFF.

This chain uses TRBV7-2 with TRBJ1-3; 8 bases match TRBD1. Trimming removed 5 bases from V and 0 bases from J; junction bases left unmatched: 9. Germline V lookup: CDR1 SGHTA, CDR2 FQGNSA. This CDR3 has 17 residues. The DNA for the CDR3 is TGTGCCAGCAGCCCCAGGGACAGGCGAAGCTCTGGAAACACCATATATTTT. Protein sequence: CASSPRDRRSSGNTIYF. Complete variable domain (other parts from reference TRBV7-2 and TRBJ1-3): GAGVSQSPSNKVTEKGKDVELRCDPISGHTALYWYRQSLGQGLEFLIYFQGNSAPDKSGLPSDRFSAERTGGSVSTLTIQRTQQEDSAVYLCASSPRDRRSSGNTIYFGEGSWLTVV.

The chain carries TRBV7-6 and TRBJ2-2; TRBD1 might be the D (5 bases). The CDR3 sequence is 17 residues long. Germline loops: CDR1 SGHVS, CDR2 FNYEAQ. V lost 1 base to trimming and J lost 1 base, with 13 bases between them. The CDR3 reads CASSLVWGSRNTGELFF. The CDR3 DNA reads TGTGCCAGCAGCTTAGTCTGGGGCAGCCGGAACACCGGGGAGCTGTTTTTT.

The CDR3 DNA sequence: TGTGCCAGCAGGGCGACAGGCCTCCACTCTGGGGCCAACGTCCTGACTTTC. Protein: CASRATGLHSGANVLTF. The gene calls are TRBV28 and TRBJ2-6; possible D gene TRBD1, 6 bases. Trimming took off 6 bases at V and 0 bases at J, with 15 bases between the two ends. CDR1 and CDR2 from the germline V gene are MDHEN and SYDVKM. This CDR3 has 17 residues. Complete variable domain (other parts from reference TRBV28 and TRBJ2-6): DVKVTQSSRYLVKRTGEKVFLECVQDMDHENMFWYRQDPGLGLRLIYFSYDVKMKEKGDIPEGYSVSREKKERFSLILESASTNQTSMYLCASRATGLHSGANVLTFGAGSRLTVL.

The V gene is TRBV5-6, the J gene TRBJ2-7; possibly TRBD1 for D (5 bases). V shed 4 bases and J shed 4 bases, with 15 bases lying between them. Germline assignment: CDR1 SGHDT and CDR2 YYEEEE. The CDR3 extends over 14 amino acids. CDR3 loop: CASSLVGRVYEQYF. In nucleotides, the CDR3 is TGTGCCAGCAGCCTGGTCGGCAGGGTATACGAGCAGTACTTC.

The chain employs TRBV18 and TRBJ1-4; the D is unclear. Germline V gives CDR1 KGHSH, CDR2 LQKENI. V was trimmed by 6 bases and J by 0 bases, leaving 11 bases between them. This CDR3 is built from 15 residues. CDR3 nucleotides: TGTGCCAGCTCGCCCTTCACCACAACTAATGAAAAACTGTTTTTT. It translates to CASSPFTTTNEKLFF.

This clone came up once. CDR3 amino acids: CASWERSSNQPQHF. CDR3 DNA sequence: TGTGCCAGTTGGGAGCGGTCTAGCAATCAGCCCCAGCATTTT. The chain has TRBV19 and TRBJ1-5; D gene uncertain. The CDR3 consists of 14 residues. V lost 8 bases and J lost 0, with 11 bases in between. Looked up from germline, CDR1 is LNHDA and CDR2 is SQIVND (reference sequence).

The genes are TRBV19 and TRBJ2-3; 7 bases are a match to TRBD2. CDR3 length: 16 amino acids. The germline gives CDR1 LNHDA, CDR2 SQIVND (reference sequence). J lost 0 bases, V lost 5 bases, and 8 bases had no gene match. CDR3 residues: CASSPLAEPSTDTQYF. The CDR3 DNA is TGTGCCAGTAGTCCTCTAGCGGAGCCTAGCACAGATACGCAGTATTTT. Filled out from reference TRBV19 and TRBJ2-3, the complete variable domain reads DGGITQSPKYLFRKEGQNVTLSCEQNLNHDAMYWYRQDPGQGLRLIYYSQIVNDFQKGDIAEGYSVSREKKESFPLTVTSAQKNPTAFYLCASSPLAEPSTDTQYFGPGTRLTVL.

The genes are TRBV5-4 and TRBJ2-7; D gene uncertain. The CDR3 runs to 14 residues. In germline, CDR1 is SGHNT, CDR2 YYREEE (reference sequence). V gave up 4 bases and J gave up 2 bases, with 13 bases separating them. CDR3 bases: TGTGCCAGCAGCCAACGGACGGGTGCCTACGAGCAGTACTTC. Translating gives CASSQRTGAYEQYF.

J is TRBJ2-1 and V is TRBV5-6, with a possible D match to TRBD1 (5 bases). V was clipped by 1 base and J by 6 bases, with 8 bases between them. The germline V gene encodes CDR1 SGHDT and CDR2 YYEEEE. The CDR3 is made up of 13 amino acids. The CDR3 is CASSLRQFNEQFF. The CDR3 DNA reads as TGTGCCAGCAGCTTGCGACAGTTCAATGAGCAGTTCTTC.

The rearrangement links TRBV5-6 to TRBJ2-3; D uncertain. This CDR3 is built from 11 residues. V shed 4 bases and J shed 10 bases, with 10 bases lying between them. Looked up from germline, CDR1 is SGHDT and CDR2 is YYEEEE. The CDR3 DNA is TGTGCCAGCAGCATTGGACGTGCGCAGTATTTT. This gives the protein CASSIGRAQYF.

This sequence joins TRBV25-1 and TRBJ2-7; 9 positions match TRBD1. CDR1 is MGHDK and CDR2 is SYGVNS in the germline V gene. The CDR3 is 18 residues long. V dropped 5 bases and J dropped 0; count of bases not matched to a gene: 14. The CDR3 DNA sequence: TGTGCCAGCAGTTTCCCTTCGGCGGGGACAGGGCCCTCCTACGAGCAGTACTTC. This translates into CASSFPSAGTGPSYEQYF.

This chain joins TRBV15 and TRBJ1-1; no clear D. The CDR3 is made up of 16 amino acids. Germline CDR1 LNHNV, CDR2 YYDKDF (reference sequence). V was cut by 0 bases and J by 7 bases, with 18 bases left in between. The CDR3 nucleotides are TGTGCCACCAGCAGAGATTCATACAGTACAGATCTTGAAGCTTTCTTT. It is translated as CATSRDSYSTDLEAFF.

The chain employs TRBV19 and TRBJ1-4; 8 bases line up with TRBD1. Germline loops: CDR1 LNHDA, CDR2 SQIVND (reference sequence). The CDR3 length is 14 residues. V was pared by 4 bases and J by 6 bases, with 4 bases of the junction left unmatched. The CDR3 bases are TGTGCCAGTAGTACGACAGGGGTGGATGAAAAACTGTTTTTT. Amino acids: CASSTTGVDEKLFF.

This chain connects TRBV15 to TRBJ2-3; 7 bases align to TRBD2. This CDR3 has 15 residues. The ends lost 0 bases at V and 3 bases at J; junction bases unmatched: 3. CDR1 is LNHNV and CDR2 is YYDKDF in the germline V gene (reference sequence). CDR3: CATSREAGRTDTQYF. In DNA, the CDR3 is TGTGCCACCAGCAGAGAAGCGGGGCGAACAGATACGCAGTATTTT.

CDR3: CASSLGEMRLAGYEQFF. CDR3 DNA sequence: TGTGCCAGCAGCTTGGGGGAGATGAGACTAGCGGGATATGAGCAGTTCTTC. The genes are TRBV5-6 and TRBJ2-1; 11 positions agree with TRBD2. From germline, CDR1 is SGHDT and CDR2 YYEEEE. The CDR3 sequence is 17 residues long. V lost 0 bases, J lost 8 bases, and 10 bases stayed unmatched.

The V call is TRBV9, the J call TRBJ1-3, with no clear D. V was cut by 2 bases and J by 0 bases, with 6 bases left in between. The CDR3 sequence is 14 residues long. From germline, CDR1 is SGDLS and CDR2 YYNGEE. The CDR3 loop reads CASSVFDSGNTIYF. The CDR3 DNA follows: TGTGCCAGCAGCGTCTTTGACTCTGGAAACACCATATATTTT.

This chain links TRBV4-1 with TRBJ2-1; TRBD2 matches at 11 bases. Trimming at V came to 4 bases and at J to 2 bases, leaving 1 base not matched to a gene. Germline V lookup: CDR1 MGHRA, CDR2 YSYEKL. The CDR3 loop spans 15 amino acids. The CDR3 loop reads CASSLTSGAYNEQFF. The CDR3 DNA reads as TGCGCCAGCAGCCTGACTAGCGGGGCCTACAATGAGCAGTTCTTC.

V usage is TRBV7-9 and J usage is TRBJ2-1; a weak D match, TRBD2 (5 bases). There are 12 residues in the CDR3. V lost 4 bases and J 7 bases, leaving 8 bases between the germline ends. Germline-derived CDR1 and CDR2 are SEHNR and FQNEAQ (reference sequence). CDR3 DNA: TGTGCCAGCAGCTACGGGGAGAATGAGCAGTTCTTC. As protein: CASSYGENEQFF. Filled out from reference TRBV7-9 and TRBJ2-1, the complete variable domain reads DTGVSQNPRHKITKRGQNVTFRCDPISEHNRLYWYRQTLGQGPEFLTYFQNEAQLEKSRLLSDRFSAERPKGSFSTLEIQRTEQGDSAMYLCASSYGENEQFFGPGTRLTVL.